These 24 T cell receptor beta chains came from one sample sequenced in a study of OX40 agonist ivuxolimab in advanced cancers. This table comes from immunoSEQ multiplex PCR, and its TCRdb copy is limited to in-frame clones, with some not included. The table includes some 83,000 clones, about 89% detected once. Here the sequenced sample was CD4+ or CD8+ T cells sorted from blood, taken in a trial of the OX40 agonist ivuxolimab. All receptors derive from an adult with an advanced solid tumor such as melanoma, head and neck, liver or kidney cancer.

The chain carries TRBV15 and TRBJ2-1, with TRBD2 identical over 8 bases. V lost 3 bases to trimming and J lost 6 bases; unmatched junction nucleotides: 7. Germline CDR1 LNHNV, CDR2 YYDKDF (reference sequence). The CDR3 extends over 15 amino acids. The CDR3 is CATSSETSAFNEQFF. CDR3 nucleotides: TGTGCCACCAGCAGCGAGACTAGCGCCTTCAATGAGCAGTTCTTC.

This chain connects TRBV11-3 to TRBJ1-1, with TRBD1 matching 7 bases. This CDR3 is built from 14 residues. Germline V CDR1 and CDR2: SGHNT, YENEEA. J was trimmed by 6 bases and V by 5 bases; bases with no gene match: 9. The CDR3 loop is CASSRPSRGSEAFF. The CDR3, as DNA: TGTGCCAGCAGCCGACCGAGCAGGGGGTCTGAAGCTTTCTTT.

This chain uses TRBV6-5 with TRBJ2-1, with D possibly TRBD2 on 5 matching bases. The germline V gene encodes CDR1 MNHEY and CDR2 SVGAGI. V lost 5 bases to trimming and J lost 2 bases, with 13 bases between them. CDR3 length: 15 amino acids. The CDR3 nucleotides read TGTGCCAGCAGTCTGGACTCGCCGACCTACAATGAGCAGTTCTTC. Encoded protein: CASSLDSPTYNEQFF.

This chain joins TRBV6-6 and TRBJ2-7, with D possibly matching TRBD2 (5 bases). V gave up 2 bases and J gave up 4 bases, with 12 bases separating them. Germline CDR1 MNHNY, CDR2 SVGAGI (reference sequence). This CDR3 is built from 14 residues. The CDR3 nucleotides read TGTGCCAGCAGTTACGGATTAGGCGGGTACGAGCAGTACTTC. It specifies CASSYGLGGYEQYF.

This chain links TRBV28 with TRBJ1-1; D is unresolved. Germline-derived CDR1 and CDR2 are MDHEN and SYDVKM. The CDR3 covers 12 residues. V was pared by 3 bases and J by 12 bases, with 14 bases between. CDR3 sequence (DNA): TGTGCCAGCAGTTTGGTCCGGGGTGGGACTTTCTTT. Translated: CASSLVRGGTFF. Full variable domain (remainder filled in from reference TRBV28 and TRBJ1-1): DVKVTQSSRYLVKRTGEKVFLECVQDMDHENMFWYRQDPGLGLRLIYFSYDVKMKEKGDIPEGYSVSREKKERFSLILESASTNQTSMYLCASSLVRGGTFFGQGTRLTVV.

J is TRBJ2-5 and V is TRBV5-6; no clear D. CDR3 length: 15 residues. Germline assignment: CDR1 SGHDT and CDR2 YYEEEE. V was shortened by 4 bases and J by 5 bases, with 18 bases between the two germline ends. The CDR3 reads CASSAGGLVRETQYF. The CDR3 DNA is TGTGCCAGCAGCGCCGGTGGGCTGGTGAGGGAGACCCAGTACTTC.

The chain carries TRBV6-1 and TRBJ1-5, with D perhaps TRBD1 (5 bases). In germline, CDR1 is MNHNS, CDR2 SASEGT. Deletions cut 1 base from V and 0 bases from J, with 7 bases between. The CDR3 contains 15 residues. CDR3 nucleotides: TGTGCCAGCAGTGAAGTGGGGGGTAGCAATCAGCCCCAGCATTTT. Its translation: CASSEVGGSNQPQHF.

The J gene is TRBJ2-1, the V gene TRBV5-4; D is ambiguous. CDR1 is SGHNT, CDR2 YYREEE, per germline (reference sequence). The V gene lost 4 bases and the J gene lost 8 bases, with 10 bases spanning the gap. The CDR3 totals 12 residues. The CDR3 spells CASSVGPYEQFF. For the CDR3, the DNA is TGTGCCAGCAGCGTCGGCCCTTATGAGCAGTTCTTC. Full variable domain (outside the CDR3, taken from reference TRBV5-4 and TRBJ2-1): ETGVTQSPTHLIKTRGQQVTLRCSSQSGHNTVSWYQQALGQGPQFIFQYYREEENGRGNFPPRFSGLQFPNYSSELNVNALELDDSALYLCASSVGPYEQFFGPGTRLTVL.

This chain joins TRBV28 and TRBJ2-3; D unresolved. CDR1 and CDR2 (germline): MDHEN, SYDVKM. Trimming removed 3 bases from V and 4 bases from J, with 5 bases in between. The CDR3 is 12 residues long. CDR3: CASSFYSDTQYF. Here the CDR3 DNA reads TGTGCCAGCAGTTTTTACTCAGATACGCAGTATTTT.

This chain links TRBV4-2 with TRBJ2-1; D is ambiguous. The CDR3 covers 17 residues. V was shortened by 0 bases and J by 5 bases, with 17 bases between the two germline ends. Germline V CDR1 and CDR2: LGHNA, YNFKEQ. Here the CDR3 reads CASSQEEQIILDNEQFF. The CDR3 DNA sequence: TGTGCCAGCAGCCAAGAAGAACAGATCATATTGGACAATGAGCAGTTCTTC.

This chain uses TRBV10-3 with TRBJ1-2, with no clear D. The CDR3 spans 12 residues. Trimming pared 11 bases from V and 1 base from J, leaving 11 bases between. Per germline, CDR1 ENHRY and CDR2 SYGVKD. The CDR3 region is CAVHGNNYGYTF. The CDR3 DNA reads TGTGCCGTCCATGGAAATAACTATGGCTACACCTTC.

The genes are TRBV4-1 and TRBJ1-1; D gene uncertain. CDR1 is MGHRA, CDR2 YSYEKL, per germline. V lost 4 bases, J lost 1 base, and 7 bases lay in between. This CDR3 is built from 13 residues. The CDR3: CASSLDRNTEAFF. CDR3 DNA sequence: TGCGCCAGCAGCCTCGACCGGAACACTGAAGCTTTCTTT.

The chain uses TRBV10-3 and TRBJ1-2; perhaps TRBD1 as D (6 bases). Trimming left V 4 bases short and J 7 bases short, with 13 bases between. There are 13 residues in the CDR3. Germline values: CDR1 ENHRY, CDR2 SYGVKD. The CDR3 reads CAISAAGVVGYTF. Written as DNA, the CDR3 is TGTGCCATCAGTGCTGCAGGGGTTGTTGGCTACACCTTC.

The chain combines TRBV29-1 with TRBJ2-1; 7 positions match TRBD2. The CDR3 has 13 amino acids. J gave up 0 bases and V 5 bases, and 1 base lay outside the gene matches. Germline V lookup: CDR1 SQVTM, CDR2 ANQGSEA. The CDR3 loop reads CSVLAGSYNEQFF. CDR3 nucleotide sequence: TGCAGCGTTTTAGCGGGCTCCTACAATGAGCAGTTCTTC.

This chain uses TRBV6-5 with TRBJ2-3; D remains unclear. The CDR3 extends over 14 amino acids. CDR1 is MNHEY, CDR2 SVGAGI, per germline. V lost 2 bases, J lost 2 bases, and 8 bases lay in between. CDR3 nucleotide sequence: TGTGCCAGCAGTTACACCCTCCTCACAGATACGCAGTATTTT. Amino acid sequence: CASSYTLLTDTQYF.

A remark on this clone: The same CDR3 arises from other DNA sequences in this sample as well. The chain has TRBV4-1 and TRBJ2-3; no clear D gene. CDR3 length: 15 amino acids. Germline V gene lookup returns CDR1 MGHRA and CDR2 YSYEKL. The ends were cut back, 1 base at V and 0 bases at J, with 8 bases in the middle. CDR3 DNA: TGCGCCAGCAGCCAAGGGGGTTTAAGCACAGATACGCAGTATTTT. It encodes CASSQGGLSTDTQYF.

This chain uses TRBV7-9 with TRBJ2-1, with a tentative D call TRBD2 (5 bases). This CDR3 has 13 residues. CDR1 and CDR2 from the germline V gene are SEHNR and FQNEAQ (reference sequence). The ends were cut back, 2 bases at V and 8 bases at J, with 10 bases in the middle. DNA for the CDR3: TGTGCCAGCAGCTTAAAACTAGTCGATGAGCAGTTCTTC. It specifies CASSLKLVDEQFF.

CDR3 coding DNA: TGTGCCAGCATCTGGACAGGGATTAGCAATCAGCCCCAGCATTTT. Its translation: CASIWTGISNQPQHF. This sequence joins TRBV6-1 and TRBJ1-5; 8 bases are shared with TRBD1. The CDR3 has 15 amino acids. J lost 0 bases, V lost 7 bases, and 5 bases had no gene match. Germline CDR1 reads MNHNS; CDR2 reads SASEGT.

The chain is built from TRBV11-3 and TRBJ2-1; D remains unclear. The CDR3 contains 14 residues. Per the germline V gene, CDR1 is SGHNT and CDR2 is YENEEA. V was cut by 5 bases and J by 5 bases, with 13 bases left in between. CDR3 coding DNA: TGTGCCAGCAGCCCCGGGTGGCGAAACAATGAGCAGTTCTTC. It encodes CASSPGWRNNEQFF.

The CDR3 protein is CASSVDGGGGELFF. In nucleotides, the CDR3 is TGTGCCAGCAGCGTAGATGGGGGAGGCGGGGAGCTGTTTTTT. The chain uses TRBV9 and TRBJ2-2; tentatively, D is TRBD2 (6 bases). The CDR3 is 14 residues long. Germline CDR1 is SGDLS and CDR2 is YYNGEE. Trimming stripped 0 bases from V and 7 bases from J, with 10 bases between.

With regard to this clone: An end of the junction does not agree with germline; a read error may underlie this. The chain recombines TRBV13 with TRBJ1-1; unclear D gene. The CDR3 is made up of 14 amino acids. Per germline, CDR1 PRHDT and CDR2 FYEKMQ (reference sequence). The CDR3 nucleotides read TGTGCCAGCAGCCTAGGACGGACGAACACTGAAGCTTTCTTT. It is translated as CASSLGRTNTEAFF.

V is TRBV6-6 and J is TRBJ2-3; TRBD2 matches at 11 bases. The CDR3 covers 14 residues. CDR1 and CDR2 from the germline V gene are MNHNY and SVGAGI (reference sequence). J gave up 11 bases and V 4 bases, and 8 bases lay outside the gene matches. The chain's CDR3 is CASSSLAGADGQYF. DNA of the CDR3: TGTGCCAGCAGTTCACTAGCGGGAGCGGACGGGCAGTATTTT.

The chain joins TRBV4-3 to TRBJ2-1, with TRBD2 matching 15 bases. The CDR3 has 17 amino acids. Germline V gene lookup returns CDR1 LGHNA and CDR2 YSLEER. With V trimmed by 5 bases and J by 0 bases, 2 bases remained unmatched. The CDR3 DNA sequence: TGCGCCAGCAGCGAGGGACTAGCGGGGGGCTCCTACAATGAGCAGTTCTTC. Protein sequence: CASSEGLAGGSYNEQFF.

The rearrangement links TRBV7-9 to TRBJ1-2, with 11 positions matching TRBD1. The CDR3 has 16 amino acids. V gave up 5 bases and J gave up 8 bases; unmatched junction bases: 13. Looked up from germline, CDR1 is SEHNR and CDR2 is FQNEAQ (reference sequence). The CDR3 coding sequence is TGTGCCAGCAGCCCACTCCCGGGACAGGGGGTGGGAGGCTACACCTTC. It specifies CASSPLPGQGVGGYTF.